The 11 T cell receptor beta chains below come from one sample, sequenced in a study of blood T cell repertoires in COVID-19 (dated by TCRdb to between 2020 and 2021). The receptor library was made with the immunoSEQ multiplex PCR assay. TCRdb holds this immuneACCESS table with in-frame rearrangements only. Some clones are missing; in checked studies, unresolved V genes explain under half, and the rest has no known cause. The table for this sample lists over 100,000 clones; roughly three quarters of them were counted only once. Approximately 2% of the sample belongs to the ten largest clones. Sequenced sample: peripheral blood. These receptors were taken from a woman between 65 and 79 years old with acute or convalescent COVID-19.

This clone came up a few times. The chain is built from TRBV5-1 and TRBJ1-4; possible D gene TRBD1, 6 bases. The CDR3 covers 18 residues. In germline, CDR1 is SGHRS, CDR2 YFSETQ. Trimming shortened V by 0 bases and J by 2 bases, and 17 bases separated the two germline ends. The DNA for the CDR3 is TGCGCCAGCAGCTTGGCCGGGGGGCCCCTGGGGACTAATGAAAAACTGTTTTTT. Its protein product is CASSLAGGPLGTNEKLFF.

The chain couples TRBV12-3 or TRBV12-4 to TRBJ1-1; unclear D gene. The V and J ends lost 6 bases and 7 bases respectively, with 9 bases between them. This CDR3 contains 11 residues. The CDR3, as DNA: TGTGCCAGCAGCATGGGCATTGAAGCTTTCTTT. Its translation is CASSMGIEAFF.

In DNA, the CDR3 is TGTGCCAGCAGTTTAGGGGGACAGGCTTCTAACTATGGCTACACCTTC. The encoded protein is CASSLGGQASNYGYTF. The genes are TRBV27 and TRBJ1-2; TRBD1 agrees at 8 bases. The V segment lost 2 bases and the J segment 0 bases; nucleotides outside the gene matches: 5. The CDR3 has 16 amino acids. The germline V gene encodes CDR1 MNHEY and CDR2 SMNVEV (reference sequence).

The chain uses TRBV11-3 and TRBJ2-1; the match to TRBD2 covers 7 bases. The ends lost 3 bases at V and 0 bases at J; junction bases unmatched: 8. Germline CDR1 and CDR2: SGHNT and YENEEA. This CDR3 has 17 amino acids. The CDR3 protein is CASSFMAGGSSYNEQFF. The CDR3 DNA reads as TGTGCCAGCAGCTTTATGGCAGGCGGGAGCTCCTACAATGAGCAGTTCTTC.

This clone was picked up a small number of times. The V call is TRBV11-2, the J call TRBJ2-3; D remains ambiguous. The CDR3 covers 16 residues. The V gene's germline CDR1 is SGHAT and CDR2 FQNNGV. Deletions cut 1 base from V and 3 bases from J, with 14 bases between. CDR3 DNA sequence: TGTGCCAGCAGCTTAGTTGGTGGCGGAGTAACAGATACGCAGTATTTT. Protein product: CASSLVGGGVTDTQYF.

V gene TRBV5-4 combines with J gene TRBJ1-4; TRBD1 might be the D (5 bases). CDR1 is SGHNT, CDR2 YYREEE, per germline (reference sequence). Deletions cut 3 bases from V and 3 bases from J, with 15 bases between. CDR3 size: 16 residues. The CDR3, as DNA: TGTGCCAGCAGCTCCGAGCAGGGTGCGGCTAATGAAAAACTGTTTTTT. It encodes CASSSEQGAANEKLFF.

V and J are TRBV28 and TRBJ1-2, with D perhaps TRBD1 (6 bases). This CDR3 contains 17 residues. Germline-derived CDR1 and CDR2 are MDHEN and SYDVKM. The V gene lost 4 bases and the J gene lost 4 bases, with 22 bases spanning the gap. In nucleotides, the CDR3 is TGTGCCAGCAGTTCTCAAAGGACAGCCAGGAACCCCTATGGCTACACCTTC. Encoded protein: CASSSQRTARNPYGYTF.

This clone showed up just a few times. V and J are TRBV3-1 (or the pseudogene TRBV3-2) and TRBJ1-6; tentative D call: TRBD1 (6 bases). Germline lookup yields CDR1 LGHDT and CDR2 YNNKEL (reference sequence). The germline V and J ends were trimmed by 5 bases and 7 bases, with 21 bases remaining between them. This CDR3 is 17 amino acids long. The CDR3 loop reads CASSTTDWTARNSPLHF. Here the CDR3 DNA reads TGTGCCAGCAGCACGACAGATTGGACAGCCCGAAATTCACCCCTCCACTTT.

V gene TRBV3-1 (or the pseudogene TRBV3-2) combines with J gene TRBJ1-2, with 9 nucleotides matching TRBD1. Looked up from germline, CDR1 is LGHDT and CDR2 is YNNKEL (reference sequence). The CDR3 loop spans 15 amino acids. V gave up 2 bases and J gave up 8 bases; unmatched junction bases: 9. The DNA for the CDR3 is TGTGCCAGCAGCCAACCCAACAGGGGGCAAGAAGGCTACACCTTC. Residues: CASSQPNRGQEGYTF.

The chain links TRBV5-1 to TRBJ2-3; TRBD1 matches 8 bases. Germline V gene sequence: CDR1 SGHRS, CDR2 YFSETQ. V trimming: 3 bases; J trimming: 2 bases; junction bases outside the gene matches: 5. This CDR3 spans 15 amino acids. The CDR3 DNA reads as TGCGCCAGCAGCTGGGGGGACAGGCCCACAGATACGCAGTATTTT. This sequence encodes CASSWGDRPTDTQYF.

This clone was picked up many times. The chain has TRBV9 and TRBJ1-6, with 7 bases lining up with TRBD1. Germline assignment: CDR1 SGDLS and CDR2 YYNGEE. The CDR3 sequence is 16 residues long. V trimming: 0 bases; J trimming: 8 bases; junction bases outside the gene matches: 8. The chain's CDR3 is CASSVGTGETYSPLHF. The CDR3 DNA follows: TGTGCCAGCAGCGTAGGGACAGGAGAAACTTATTCACCCCTCCACTTT.